These 2 T cell receptor beta chains were sequenced from one sample in a study of cytomegalovirus exposure and HLA in healthy donors. A multiplex PCR was run with 60 Vbeta primers and 13 Jbeta primers. The table came from immunoSEQ multiplex PCR; TCRdb's copy has only in-frame clones and leaves some out. The table for this sample gives about 110,000 clones. The sample was PBMCs. The origin of the receptors is a man aged 25-40 years in good health and CMV-seronegative.

This chain connects TRBV7-2 to TRBJ2-3; TRBD2 matches 14 bases. Losses at the gene ends were 3 bases for V and 7 bases for J; bases not matched to a gene: 12. The CDR3 totals 18 residues. Germline assignment: CDR1 SGHTA and CDR2 FQGNSA. CDR3 in amino acids: CASSLTSGGAIGPNTQYF. For the CDR3, the DNA is TGTGCCAGCAGCTTGACTAGCGGGGGGGCCATAGGGCCAAATACGCAGTATTTT.

The rearrangement uses TRBV21-1 and TRBJ2-6; no check of the table's D call, TRBD1, against the DNA was made. TRBV21-1 is designated a pseudogene. The length of the CDR3 is 16 residues. The CDR3: CASSKLKGSGANVLTF. CDR3 sequence (DNA): TGTGCCAGCAGCAAACTGAAGGGGTCAGGGGCCAACGTCCTGACTTTC.